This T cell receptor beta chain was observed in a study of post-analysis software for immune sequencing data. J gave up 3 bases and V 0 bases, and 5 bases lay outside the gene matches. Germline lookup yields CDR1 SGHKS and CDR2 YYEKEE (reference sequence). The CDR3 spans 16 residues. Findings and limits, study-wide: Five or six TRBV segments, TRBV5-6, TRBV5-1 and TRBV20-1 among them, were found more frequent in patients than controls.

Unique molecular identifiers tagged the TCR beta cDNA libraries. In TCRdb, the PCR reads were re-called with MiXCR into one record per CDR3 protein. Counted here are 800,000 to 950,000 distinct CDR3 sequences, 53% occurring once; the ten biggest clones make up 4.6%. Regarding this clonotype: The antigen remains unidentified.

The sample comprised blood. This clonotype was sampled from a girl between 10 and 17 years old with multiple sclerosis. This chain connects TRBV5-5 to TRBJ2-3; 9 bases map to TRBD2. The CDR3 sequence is CASSLAAGGATDTQYF. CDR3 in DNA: TGTGCCAGCAGCTTGGCGGCGGGGGGGGCAACAGATACGCAGTATTTT.